The sequence of this T cell receptor (beta chain) was determined in a study of T cell responses to AZD1222 COVID-19 vaccine. Study details: Recipients boosted at about 4 weeks or about 12 weeks are pooled. Study-wide results and caveats: The study sampled repertoires only after the peak T cell response. Donors skewed white British and female; clonal diversity was possibly underestimated. Spike as a whole was targeted by vaccine-associated CD4 TCRs, dominant at 160-218 and 743-854.

Germline V gives CDR1 SEHNR, CDR2 FQNEAQ (reference sequence). This CDR3 spans 15 amino acids. V trimming: 2 bases; J trimming: 4 bases; junction bases outside the gene matches: 6. Clones were sequenced by immunoSEQ multiplex PCR, and TCRdb holds only the in-frame ones, with some missing. This table has around 140,000 clones, 90% to 95% appearing once. Worth noting for this clone: Its matching antigen is unknown.

This sequence was found in an adult in good health. The sample consisted of peripheral blood, taken on day 0 of AZD1222 vaccination. The chain is built from TRBV7-9 and TRBJ2-3; 7 bases agree with TRBD2. Written as DNA, the CDR3 is TGTGCCAGCAGCTTAATGGCGGGAGAGGCAGATACGCAGTATTTT. Its protein product is CASSLMAGEADTQYF.